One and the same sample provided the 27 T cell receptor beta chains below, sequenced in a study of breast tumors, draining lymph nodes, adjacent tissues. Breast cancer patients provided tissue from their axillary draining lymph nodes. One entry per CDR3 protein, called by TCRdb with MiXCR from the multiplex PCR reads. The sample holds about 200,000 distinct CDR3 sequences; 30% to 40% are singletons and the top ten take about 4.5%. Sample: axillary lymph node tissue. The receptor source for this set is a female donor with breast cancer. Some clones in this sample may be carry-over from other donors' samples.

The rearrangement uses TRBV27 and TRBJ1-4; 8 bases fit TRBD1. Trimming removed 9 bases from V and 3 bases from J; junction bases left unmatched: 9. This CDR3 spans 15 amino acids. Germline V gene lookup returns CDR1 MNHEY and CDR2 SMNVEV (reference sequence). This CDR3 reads CASMKDRAPNEKLFF. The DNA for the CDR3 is TGTGCCAGTATGAAGGACAGGGCACCTAATGAAAAACTGTTTTTT.

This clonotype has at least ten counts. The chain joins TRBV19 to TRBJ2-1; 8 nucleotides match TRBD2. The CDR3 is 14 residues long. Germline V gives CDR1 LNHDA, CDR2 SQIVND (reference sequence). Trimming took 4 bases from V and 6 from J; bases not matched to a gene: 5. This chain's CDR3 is CASSTPGTSNEQFF. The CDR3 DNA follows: TGTGCCAGTAGTACGCCCGGGACTAGCAATGAGCAGTTCTTC.

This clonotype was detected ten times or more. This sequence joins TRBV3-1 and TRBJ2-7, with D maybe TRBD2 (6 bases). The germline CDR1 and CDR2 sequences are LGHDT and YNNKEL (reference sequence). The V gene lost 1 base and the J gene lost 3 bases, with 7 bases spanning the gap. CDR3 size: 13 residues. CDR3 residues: CASSQGGVYEQYF. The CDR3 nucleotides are TGTGCCAGCAGCCAAGGGGGGGTCTACGAGCAGTACTTC.

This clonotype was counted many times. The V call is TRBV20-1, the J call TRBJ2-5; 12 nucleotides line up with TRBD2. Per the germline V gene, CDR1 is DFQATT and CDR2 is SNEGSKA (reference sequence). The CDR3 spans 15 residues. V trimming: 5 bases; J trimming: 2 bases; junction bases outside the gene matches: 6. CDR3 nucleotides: TGCAGTGCTCTCATGACTAGCGGGGGTCAAGAGACCCAGTACTTC. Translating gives CSALMTSGGQETQYF.

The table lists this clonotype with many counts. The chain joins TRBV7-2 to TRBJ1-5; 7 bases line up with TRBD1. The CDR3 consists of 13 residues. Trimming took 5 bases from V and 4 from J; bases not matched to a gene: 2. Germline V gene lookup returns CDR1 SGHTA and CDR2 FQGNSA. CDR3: CASSPGGNQPQHF. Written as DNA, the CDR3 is TGTGCCAGCAGCCCAGGGGGAAATCAGCCCCAGCATTTT.

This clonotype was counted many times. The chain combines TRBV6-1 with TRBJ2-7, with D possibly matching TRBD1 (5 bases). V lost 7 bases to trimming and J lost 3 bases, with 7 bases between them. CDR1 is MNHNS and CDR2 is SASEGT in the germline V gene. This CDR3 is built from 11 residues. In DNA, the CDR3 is TGTGCCAGCATACAGGTCTACGAGCAGTACTTC. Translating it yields CASIQVYEQYF.

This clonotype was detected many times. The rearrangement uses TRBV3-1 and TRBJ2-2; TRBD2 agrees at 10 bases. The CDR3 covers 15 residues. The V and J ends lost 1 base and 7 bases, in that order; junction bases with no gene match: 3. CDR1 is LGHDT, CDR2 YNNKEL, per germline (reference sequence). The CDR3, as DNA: TGTGCCAGCAGCCAAGGGACTAGCGGACTCGGGGAGCTGTTTTTT. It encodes CASSQGTSGLGELFF.

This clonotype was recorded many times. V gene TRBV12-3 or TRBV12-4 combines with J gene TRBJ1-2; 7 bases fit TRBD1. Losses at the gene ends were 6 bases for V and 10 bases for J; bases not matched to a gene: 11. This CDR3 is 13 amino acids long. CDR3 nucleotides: TGTGCCAGCAGCCGAGAGCGGACAGGCTCCTACACCTTC. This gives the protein CASSRERTGSYTF.

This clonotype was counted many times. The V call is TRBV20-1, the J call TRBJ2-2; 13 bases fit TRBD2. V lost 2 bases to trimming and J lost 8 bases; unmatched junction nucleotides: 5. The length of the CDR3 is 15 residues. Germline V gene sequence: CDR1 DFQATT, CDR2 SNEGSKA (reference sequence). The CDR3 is CSARSGTSGIGELFF. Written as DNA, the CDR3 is TGCAGTGCTAGATCCGGGACTAGCGGGATTGGGGAGCTGTTTTTT.

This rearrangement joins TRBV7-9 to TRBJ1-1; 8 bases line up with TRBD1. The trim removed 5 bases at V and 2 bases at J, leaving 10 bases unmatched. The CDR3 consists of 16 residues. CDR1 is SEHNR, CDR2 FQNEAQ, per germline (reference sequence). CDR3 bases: TGTGCCAGCAGCCCCTGGACAGGGCCCTTCAACACTGAAGCTTTCTTT. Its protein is CASSPWTGPFNTEAFF.

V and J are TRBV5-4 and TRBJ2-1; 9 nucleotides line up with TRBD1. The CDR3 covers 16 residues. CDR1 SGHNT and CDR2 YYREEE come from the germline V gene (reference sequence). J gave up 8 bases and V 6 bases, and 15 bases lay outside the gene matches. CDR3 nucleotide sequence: TGTGCCAGCAAACGGGGACAGGGAGGTACAAAGGATGAGCAGTTCTTC. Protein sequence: CASKRGQGGTKDEQFF. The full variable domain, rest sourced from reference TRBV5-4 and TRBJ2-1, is ETGVTQSPTHLIKTRGQQVTLRCSSQSGHNTVSWYQQALGQGPQFIFQYYREEENGRGNFPPRFSGLQFPNYSSELNVNALELDDSALYLCASKRGQGGTKDEQFFGPGTRLTVL.

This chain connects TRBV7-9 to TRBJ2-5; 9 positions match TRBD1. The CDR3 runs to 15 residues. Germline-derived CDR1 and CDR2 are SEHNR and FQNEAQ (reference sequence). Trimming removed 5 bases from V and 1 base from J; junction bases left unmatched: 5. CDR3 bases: TGTGCCAGCAGCCCGCCGACAGGGGGCCAAGAGACCCAGTACTTC. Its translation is CASSPPTGGQETQYF.

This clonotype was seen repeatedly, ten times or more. The CDR3 DNA is TGTGCCAGCAGCTTTGCCCGGGACCGGAGCACCGGGGAGCTGTTTTTT. It codes for CASSFARDRSTGELFF. The V call is TRBV7-6, the J call TRBJ2-2; the D gene could be TRBD1 or TRBD2 (5 bases each). Per germline, CDR1 SGHVS and CDR2 FNYEAQ. V lost 3 bases and J lost 4, with 15 bases in between. The CDR3 is 16 amino acids.

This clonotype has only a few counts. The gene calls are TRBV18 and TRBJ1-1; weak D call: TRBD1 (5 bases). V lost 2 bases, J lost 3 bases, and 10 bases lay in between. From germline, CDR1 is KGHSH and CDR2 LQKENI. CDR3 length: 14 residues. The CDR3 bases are TGTGCCAGCTCACCAGGGGGGTGGGACACTGAAGCTTTCTTT. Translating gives CASSPGGWDTEAFF.

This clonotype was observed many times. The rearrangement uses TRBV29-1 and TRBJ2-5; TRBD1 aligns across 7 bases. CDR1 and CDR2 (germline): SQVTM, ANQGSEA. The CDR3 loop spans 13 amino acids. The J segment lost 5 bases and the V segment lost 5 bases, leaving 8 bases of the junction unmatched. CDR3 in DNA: TGCAGCGTTAGTACAGGGGTGGGGGAGACCCAGTACTTC. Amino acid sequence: CSVSTGVGETQYF.

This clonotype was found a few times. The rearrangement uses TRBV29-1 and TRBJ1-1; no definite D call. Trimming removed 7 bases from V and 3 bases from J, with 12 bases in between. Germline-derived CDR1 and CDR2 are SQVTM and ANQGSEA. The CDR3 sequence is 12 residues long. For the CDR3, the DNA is TGCAGCGCCTCCGACGGCGACACTGAAGCTTTCTTT. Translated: CSASDGDTEAFF.

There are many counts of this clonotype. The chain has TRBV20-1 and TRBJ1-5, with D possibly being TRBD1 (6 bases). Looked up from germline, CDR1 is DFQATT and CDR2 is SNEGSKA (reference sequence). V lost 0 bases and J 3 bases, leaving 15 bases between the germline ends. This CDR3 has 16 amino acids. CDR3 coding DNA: TGCAGTGCTAGAGATCAAGGGGGGGCGGTCAATCAGCCCCAGCATTTT. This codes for CSARDQGGAVNQPQHF.

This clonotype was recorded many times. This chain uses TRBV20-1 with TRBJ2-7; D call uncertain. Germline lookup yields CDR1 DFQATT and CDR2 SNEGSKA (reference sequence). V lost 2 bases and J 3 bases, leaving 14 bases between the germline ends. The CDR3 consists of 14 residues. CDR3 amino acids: CSARIRGNFYEQYF. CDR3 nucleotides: TGCAGTGCTAGAATCCGCGGAAATTTCTACGAGCAGTACTTC.

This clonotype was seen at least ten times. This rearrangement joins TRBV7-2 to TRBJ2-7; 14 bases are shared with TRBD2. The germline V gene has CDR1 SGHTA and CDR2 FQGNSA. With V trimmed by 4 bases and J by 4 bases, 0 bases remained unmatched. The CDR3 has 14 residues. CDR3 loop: CASSWTSGGYEQYF. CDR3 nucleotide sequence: TGTGCCAGCAGCTGGACTAGCGGGGGGTACGAGCAGTACTTC. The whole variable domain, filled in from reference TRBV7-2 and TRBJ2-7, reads GAGVSQSPSNKVTEKGKDVELRCDPISGHTALYWYRQSLGQGLEFLIYFQGNSAPDKSGLPSDRFSAERTGGSVSTLTIQRTQQEDSAVYLCASSWTSGGYEQYFGPGTRLTVT.

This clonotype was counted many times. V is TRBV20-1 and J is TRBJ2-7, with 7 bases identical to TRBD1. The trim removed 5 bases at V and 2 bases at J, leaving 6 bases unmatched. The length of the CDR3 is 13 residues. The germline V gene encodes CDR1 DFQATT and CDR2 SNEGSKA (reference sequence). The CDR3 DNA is TGCAGTGCTTACCTGACAGGGACCTACGAGCAGTACTTC. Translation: CSAYLTGTYEQYF.

CDR3 in amino acids: CVKGDPQHF. The CDR3 DNA follows: TGTGTCAAGGGGGACCCCCAGCATTTT. This sequence joins TRBV12-3 or TRBV12-4 and TRBJ1-5; a weak D match, TRBD1 (6 bases). The CDR3 contains 9 residues.

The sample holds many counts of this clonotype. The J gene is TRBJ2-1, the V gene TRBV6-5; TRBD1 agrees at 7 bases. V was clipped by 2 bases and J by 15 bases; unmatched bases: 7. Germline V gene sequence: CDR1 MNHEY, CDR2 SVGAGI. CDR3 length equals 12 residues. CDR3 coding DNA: TGTGCCAGCAGTTACCCCGGACAGGTTCTGTTCTTC. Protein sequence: CASSYPGQVLFF.

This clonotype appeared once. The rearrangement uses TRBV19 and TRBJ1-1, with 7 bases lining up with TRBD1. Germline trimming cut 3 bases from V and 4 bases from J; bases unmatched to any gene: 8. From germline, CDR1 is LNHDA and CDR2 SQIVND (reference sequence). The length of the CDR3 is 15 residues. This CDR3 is CASSIATGMSTEAFF. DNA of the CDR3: TGTGCCAGTAGTATCGCGACAGGGATGAGCACTGAAGCTTTCTTT.

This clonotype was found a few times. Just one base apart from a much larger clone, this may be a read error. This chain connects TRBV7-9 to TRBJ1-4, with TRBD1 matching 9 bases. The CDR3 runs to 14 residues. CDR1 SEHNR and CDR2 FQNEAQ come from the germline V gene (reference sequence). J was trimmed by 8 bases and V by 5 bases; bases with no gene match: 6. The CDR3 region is CASSPDRGGEKLFF. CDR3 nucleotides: TGTGCCAGCAGCCCCGACAGGGGGGGGGAAAAACTGTTTTTT.

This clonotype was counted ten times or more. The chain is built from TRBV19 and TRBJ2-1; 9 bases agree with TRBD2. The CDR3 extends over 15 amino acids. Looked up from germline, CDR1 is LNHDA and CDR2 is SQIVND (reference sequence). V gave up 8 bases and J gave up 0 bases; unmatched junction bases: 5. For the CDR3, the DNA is TGTGCCAGTCGGCGGGGGGGGAGCTCCTACAATGAGCAGTTCTTC. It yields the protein CASRRGGSSYNEQFF.

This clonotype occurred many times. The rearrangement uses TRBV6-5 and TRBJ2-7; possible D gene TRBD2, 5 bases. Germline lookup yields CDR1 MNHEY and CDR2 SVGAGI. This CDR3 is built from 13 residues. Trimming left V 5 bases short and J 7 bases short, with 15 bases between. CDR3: CASSQNEGWEQYF. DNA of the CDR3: TGTGCCAGCAGTCAGAACGAGGGCTGGGAGCAGTACTTC.

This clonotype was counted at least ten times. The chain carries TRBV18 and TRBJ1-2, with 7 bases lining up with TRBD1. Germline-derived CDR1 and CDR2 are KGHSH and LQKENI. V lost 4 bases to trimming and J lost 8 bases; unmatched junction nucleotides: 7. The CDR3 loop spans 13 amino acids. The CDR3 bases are TGTGCCAGCTCACAAGACAGGGAGTGGGGCTACACCTTC. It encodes CASSQDREWGYTF.